The rows below give T cell receptor beta chains drawn from one sample of a study of blood T cell repertoires in COVID-19. TCRdb keeps only in-frame clones here, not all; method: immunoSEQ multiplex PCR. Seen here are 250,000 to 350,000 clones, under 90% observed once, and the top ten hold roughly 2.9%. The sequenced material came from peripheral blood. Every receptor here comes from a woman younger than 45 with COVID-19, enrolled during active disease. Both conserved end residues are part of each CDR3. The D gene is left open where the match is weak. Part of the rows lack a size; the others show once, few, many or a class for expanded clones.

abundance,v_gene,len,j_gene,d_gene,CDR3nt,CDR3aa
-,TRBV6-5,15,TRBJ2-1,TRBD2,TGTGCCAGCACCCCAGCGGGAGGGTCCTACAATGAGCAGTTCTTC,CASTPAGGSYNEQFF
-,TRBV19,17,TRBJ2-2,TRBD2,TGTGCCAGTAGTGTCCGACTAGCGGGATCTTACACCGGGGAGCTGTTTTTT,CASSVRLAGSYTGELFF
-,TRBV6-5,11,TRBJ2-2,-,TGTGCCAGCACTCTAACCGGGGAGCTGTTTTTT,CASTLTGELFF
-,TRBV2,13,TRBJ1-4,TRBD1,TGTGCCAGTATCGGCGACAGGGGTGAAAAACTGTTTTTT,CASIGDRGEKLFF
once,TRBV7-2,15,TRBJ2-1,TRBD2,TGTGCCAGCAGCTTAGTAGCGGGGGATACCAATGAGCAGTTCTTC,CASSLVAGDTNEQFF
-,TRBV2,15,TRBJ1-1,-,TGTGCCAGCGGTACGACAGTCGACCTGAACACTGAAGCTTTCTTT,CASGTTVDLNTEAFF
-,TRBV9,11,TRBJ2-7,-,TGTGCCAGCAGCGACACCTACGAGCAGTACTTC,CASSDTYEQYF
-,TRBV11-2,15,TRBJ1-4,-,TGTGCCAGCAGAACAGGGATGGCAACTAATGAAAAACTGTTTTTT,CASRTGMATNEKLFF
-,TRBV6-5,13,TRBJ2-5,-,TGTGCCAGCAGTTACTCTTTGCGGGAGACCCAGTACTTC,CASSYSLRETQYF
-,TRBV15,15,TRBJ2-1,TRBD2,TGTGCCACCAGCACAGGACTAGCGGGCCGCTTAGCGCAGTTCTTC,CATSTGLAGRLAQFF
-,TRBV5-1,13,TRBJ1-1,-,TGCGCCAGCAGCTGGGGCAGTCGGACTGAAGCTTTCTTT,CASSWGSRTEAFF
-,TRBV6-5,13,TRBJ2-5,-,TGTGCCAGCCGTCCGGTAGTCACGGAGACCCAGTACTTC,CASRPVVTETQYF
-,TRBV5-1,16,TRBJ2-5,-,TGCGCCAGCAGCGCTGGAGGGGGCGCGTCGGGAGAGACCCAGTACTTC,CASSAGGGASGETQYF
few,TRBV6-5,16,TRBJ1-4,-,TGTGCCAGCAGTTCCCCCTCAGGGGATGGTAATGAAAAACTGTTTTTT,CASSSPSGDGNEKLFF
-,TRBV27,14,TRBJ2-5,-,TGTGCCAGCAGTTTAACAGGCCCCCAAGAGACCCAGTACTTC,CASSLTGPQETQYF
-,TRBV10-1,13,TRBJ1-1,TRBD1,TGCGCCAGCAGTGAGGACAGGGCTACTGAAGCTTTCTTT,CASSEDRATEAFF
-,TRBV7-2,15,TRBJ1-3,-,TGTGCCAGCAGCGTAATGGGGGCGTATGGAAACACCATATATTTT,CASSVMGAYGNTIYF
-,TRBV11-2,13,TRBJ1-1,-,TGTGCCAGCAGCTTCGTCGGAGACACTGAAGCTTTCTTT,CASSFVGDTEAFF
few,TRBV5-5,13,TRBJ1-2,-,TGTGCCAGCAACAATGACAGAAACTATGGCTACACCTTC,CASNNDRNYGYTF
-,TRBV9,15,TRBJ2-7,TRBD2,TGTGCCAGCAGCCCTAGCGGGAGCGTTTCCTACGAGCAGTACTTC,CASSPSGSVSYEQYF
-,TRBV6-1,15,TRBJ2-4,-,TGTGCCAGCAGTGAACAGGGCCTAGCCAAAAACATTCAGTACTTC,CASSEQGLAKNIQYF
-,TRBV6-5,14,TRBJ2-7,TRBD1,TGTGCCAGCAGTTACTCGGGACAGAAATACGAGCAGTACTTC,CASSYSGQKYEQYF
-,TRBV9,16,TRBJ2-5,TRBD2,TGTGCCAGCAACCAAGGGGCTAGCGGGGATCAAGAGACCCAGTACTTC,CASNQGASGDQETQYF
once,TRBV29-1,17,TRBJ1-2,TRBD1,TGCAGCGTTGATATTCGACAGGGTCCCTTAAGAGACTATGGCTACACCTTC,CSVDIRQGPLRDYGYTF
-,TRBV30,15,TRBJ2-7,TRBD1,TGTGCCTGGAGTTTCCCTCCGGGACAGGGGGACGAGCAGTACTTC,CAWSFPPGQGDEQYF
once,TRBV18,14,TRBJ1-4,-,TGTGCCAGCTCACCCGCAGGCCTAAATGAAAAACTGTTTTTT,CASSPAGLNEKLFF
-,TRBV6-6,13,TRBJ2-7,-,TGTGCCAGCAGTCCGTTGGACTACTACGAGCAGTACTTC,CASSPLDYYEQYF
-,TRBV6-5,12,TRBJ1-5,-,TGTGCCAGCGGGGACTTGGGTCAGCCCCAGCATTTT,CASGDLGQPQHF
-,TRBV2,18,TRBJ1-5,-,TGTGCCAGCAGTGATCCCGGGGATATTCCCCTCCAATATCAGCCCCAGCATTTT,CASSDPGDIPLQYQPQHF
-,TRBV7-8,13,TRBJ2-7,TRBD1,TGTGCCAGCAGCCCCTGGGACAGCTACGAGCAGTACTTC,CASSPWDSYEQYF
-,TRBV3-1/TRBV3-2,12,TRBJ2-2,-,TGTGCCAGCAGCCACCATCCCGGGGAGCTGTTTTTT,CASSHHPGELFF
-,TRBV29-1,14,TRBJ1-2,-,TGCAGCGCGGTTCCCTCCGGAACTACGTATGGCTACACCTTC,CSAVPSGTTYGYTF
-,TRBV30,13,TRBJ1-1,-,TGTGCCGGGCGTGGCAGTTCGAACACTGAAGCTTTCTTT,CAGRGSSNTEAFF
-,TRBV14,15,TRBJ1-5,TRBD1,TGTGCCAGCAGCATGGGGACAGGTGCTAATGCGCCCCAGCATTTT,CASSMGTGANAPQHF
-,TRBV9,15,TRBJ2-7,-,TGTGCCAGCAGCGTAGATGGCGGGAAGTCCTACGAGCAGTACTTC,CASSVDGGKSYEQYF
-,TRBV9,14,TRBJ2-3,-,TGTGCCAGCAGCGTGTTTAGGGAGGCAGATACGCAGTATTTT,CASSVFREADTQYF
once,TRBV7-8,16,TRBJ1-6,-,TGTGCCAGCAGCTTAAGGGGGAACTCCTATAATTCACCCCTCCACTTT,CASSLRGNSYNSPLHF
-,TRBV20-1,14,TRBJ1-5,-,TGCAGTGCTAGTAAGTTGGCGGGGAATCAGCCCCAGCATTTT,CSASKLAGNQPQHF
-,TRBV6-5,11,TRBJ1-2,TRBD1,TGTGCCAGCAGAGGGGGCTACGGCTACACCTTC,CASRGGYGYTF
-,TRBV11-2,14,TRBJ1-5,-,TGTGCCAGCAGCTCACAGGGAGATAGTCAGCCCCAGCATTTT,CASSSQGDSQPQHF
-,TRBV6-5,12,TRBJ2-2,-,TGTGCCAGCAGTCGGAGTACCGGGGAGCTGTTTTTT,CASSRSTGELFF
-,TRBV27,14,TRBJ2-5,-,TGTGCCAGCAGTTTATCGGGCAGGGTGGAGACCCAGTACTTC,CASSLSGRVETQYF
-,TRBV19,18,TRBJ2-1,TRBD2,TGTGCCAGTAGTCCGGGACTAGCGGGAGGGAACCGGTACAATGAGCAGTTCTTC,CASSPGLAGGNRYNEQFF
once,TRBV11-2,15,TRBJ1-5,-,TGTGCCAGCAGCTTAGACGGGGTTAACAATCAGCCCCAGCATTTT,CASSLDGVNNQPQHF
-,TRBV30,12,TRBJ1-2,-,TGTGCCTGGACTGCAGGTCACGCCGGCTACACCTTC,CAWTAGHAGYTF
-,TRBV5-4,15,TRBJ2-5,TRBD1,TGTGCCAGCAGCTTGGGGGACAGGGCACAAGAGACCCAGTACTTC,CASSLGDRAQETQYF
-,TRBV9,14,TRBJ2-2,TRBD1,TGTGCCAGCGGACAGGACCCGAACACCGGGGAGCTGTTTTTT,CASGQDPNTGELFF
-,TRBV29-1,15,TRBJ2-3,TRBD2,TGCAGCGTTGAACTAGCGGGAATAGGTACAGATACGCAGTATTTT,CSVELAGIGTDTQYF
-,TRBV30,15,TRBJ1-5,TRBD1,TGTGCCTGGAGTGCCGGGACAGGGTTTAGTCAGCCCCAGCATTTT,CAWSAGTGFSQPQHF
-,TRBV5-1,15,TRBJ2-3,TRBD1,TGCGCCAGCAGCTGGGGGGACAGGCTCACAGATACGCAGTATTTT,CASSWGDRLTDTQYF
-,TRBV3-1/TRBV3-2,13,TRBJ1-1,-,TGTGCCAGCAGCCTTCAGATGCAGACTGAAGCTTTCTTT,CASSLQMQTEAFF
once,TRBV27,13,TRBJ1-2,TRBD1,TGTGCCAGCAGTTCACAGGGGTCGAGGGGCTACACCTTC,CASSSQGSRGYTF
once,TRBV25-1,14,TRBJ1-6,-,TGTGCCAGCAGTGAAGTGAGTCTGAATTCACCCCTCCACTTT,CASSEVSLNSPLHF
-,TRBV18,16,TRBJ2-2,-,TGTGCCAGCCGGCGCCAGGGCTGGGGCAGGGACGGGGAGCTGTTTTTT,CASRRQGWGRDGELFF
-,TRBV27,15,TRBJ1-1,-,TGTGCCAGCAGTTTATTTGGGGGCTGGGACACTGAAGCTTTCTTT,CASSLFGGWDTEAFF
once,TRBV11-2,13,TRBJ2-7,-,TGTGCCAGCAGCTTCGGACAGAGCTACGAGCAGTACTTC,CASSFGQSYEQYF
-,TRBV19,15,TRBJ2-2,-,TGTGCCAGTAGTCTACTGACAGGGAACACCGGGGAGCTGTTTTTT,CASSLLTGNTGELFF